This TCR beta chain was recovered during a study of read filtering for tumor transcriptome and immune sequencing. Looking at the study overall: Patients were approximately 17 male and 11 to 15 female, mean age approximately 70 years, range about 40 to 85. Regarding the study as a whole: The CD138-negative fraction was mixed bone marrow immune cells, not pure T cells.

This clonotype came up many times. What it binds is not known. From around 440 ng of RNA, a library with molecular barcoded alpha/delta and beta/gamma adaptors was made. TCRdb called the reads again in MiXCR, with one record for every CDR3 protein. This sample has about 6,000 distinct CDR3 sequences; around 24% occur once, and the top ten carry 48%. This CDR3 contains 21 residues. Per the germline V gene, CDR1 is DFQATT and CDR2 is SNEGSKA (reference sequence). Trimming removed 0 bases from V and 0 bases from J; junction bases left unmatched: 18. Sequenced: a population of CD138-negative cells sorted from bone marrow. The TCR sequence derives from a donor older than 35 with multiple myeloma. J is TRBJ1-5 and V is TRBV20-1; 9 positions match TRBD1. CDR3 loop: CSARDPQTPTWTGASNQPQHF. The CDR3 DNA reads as TGCAGTGCTAGAGACCCGCAAACTCCGACGTGGACAGGGGCTAGCAATCAGCCCCAGCATTTT.